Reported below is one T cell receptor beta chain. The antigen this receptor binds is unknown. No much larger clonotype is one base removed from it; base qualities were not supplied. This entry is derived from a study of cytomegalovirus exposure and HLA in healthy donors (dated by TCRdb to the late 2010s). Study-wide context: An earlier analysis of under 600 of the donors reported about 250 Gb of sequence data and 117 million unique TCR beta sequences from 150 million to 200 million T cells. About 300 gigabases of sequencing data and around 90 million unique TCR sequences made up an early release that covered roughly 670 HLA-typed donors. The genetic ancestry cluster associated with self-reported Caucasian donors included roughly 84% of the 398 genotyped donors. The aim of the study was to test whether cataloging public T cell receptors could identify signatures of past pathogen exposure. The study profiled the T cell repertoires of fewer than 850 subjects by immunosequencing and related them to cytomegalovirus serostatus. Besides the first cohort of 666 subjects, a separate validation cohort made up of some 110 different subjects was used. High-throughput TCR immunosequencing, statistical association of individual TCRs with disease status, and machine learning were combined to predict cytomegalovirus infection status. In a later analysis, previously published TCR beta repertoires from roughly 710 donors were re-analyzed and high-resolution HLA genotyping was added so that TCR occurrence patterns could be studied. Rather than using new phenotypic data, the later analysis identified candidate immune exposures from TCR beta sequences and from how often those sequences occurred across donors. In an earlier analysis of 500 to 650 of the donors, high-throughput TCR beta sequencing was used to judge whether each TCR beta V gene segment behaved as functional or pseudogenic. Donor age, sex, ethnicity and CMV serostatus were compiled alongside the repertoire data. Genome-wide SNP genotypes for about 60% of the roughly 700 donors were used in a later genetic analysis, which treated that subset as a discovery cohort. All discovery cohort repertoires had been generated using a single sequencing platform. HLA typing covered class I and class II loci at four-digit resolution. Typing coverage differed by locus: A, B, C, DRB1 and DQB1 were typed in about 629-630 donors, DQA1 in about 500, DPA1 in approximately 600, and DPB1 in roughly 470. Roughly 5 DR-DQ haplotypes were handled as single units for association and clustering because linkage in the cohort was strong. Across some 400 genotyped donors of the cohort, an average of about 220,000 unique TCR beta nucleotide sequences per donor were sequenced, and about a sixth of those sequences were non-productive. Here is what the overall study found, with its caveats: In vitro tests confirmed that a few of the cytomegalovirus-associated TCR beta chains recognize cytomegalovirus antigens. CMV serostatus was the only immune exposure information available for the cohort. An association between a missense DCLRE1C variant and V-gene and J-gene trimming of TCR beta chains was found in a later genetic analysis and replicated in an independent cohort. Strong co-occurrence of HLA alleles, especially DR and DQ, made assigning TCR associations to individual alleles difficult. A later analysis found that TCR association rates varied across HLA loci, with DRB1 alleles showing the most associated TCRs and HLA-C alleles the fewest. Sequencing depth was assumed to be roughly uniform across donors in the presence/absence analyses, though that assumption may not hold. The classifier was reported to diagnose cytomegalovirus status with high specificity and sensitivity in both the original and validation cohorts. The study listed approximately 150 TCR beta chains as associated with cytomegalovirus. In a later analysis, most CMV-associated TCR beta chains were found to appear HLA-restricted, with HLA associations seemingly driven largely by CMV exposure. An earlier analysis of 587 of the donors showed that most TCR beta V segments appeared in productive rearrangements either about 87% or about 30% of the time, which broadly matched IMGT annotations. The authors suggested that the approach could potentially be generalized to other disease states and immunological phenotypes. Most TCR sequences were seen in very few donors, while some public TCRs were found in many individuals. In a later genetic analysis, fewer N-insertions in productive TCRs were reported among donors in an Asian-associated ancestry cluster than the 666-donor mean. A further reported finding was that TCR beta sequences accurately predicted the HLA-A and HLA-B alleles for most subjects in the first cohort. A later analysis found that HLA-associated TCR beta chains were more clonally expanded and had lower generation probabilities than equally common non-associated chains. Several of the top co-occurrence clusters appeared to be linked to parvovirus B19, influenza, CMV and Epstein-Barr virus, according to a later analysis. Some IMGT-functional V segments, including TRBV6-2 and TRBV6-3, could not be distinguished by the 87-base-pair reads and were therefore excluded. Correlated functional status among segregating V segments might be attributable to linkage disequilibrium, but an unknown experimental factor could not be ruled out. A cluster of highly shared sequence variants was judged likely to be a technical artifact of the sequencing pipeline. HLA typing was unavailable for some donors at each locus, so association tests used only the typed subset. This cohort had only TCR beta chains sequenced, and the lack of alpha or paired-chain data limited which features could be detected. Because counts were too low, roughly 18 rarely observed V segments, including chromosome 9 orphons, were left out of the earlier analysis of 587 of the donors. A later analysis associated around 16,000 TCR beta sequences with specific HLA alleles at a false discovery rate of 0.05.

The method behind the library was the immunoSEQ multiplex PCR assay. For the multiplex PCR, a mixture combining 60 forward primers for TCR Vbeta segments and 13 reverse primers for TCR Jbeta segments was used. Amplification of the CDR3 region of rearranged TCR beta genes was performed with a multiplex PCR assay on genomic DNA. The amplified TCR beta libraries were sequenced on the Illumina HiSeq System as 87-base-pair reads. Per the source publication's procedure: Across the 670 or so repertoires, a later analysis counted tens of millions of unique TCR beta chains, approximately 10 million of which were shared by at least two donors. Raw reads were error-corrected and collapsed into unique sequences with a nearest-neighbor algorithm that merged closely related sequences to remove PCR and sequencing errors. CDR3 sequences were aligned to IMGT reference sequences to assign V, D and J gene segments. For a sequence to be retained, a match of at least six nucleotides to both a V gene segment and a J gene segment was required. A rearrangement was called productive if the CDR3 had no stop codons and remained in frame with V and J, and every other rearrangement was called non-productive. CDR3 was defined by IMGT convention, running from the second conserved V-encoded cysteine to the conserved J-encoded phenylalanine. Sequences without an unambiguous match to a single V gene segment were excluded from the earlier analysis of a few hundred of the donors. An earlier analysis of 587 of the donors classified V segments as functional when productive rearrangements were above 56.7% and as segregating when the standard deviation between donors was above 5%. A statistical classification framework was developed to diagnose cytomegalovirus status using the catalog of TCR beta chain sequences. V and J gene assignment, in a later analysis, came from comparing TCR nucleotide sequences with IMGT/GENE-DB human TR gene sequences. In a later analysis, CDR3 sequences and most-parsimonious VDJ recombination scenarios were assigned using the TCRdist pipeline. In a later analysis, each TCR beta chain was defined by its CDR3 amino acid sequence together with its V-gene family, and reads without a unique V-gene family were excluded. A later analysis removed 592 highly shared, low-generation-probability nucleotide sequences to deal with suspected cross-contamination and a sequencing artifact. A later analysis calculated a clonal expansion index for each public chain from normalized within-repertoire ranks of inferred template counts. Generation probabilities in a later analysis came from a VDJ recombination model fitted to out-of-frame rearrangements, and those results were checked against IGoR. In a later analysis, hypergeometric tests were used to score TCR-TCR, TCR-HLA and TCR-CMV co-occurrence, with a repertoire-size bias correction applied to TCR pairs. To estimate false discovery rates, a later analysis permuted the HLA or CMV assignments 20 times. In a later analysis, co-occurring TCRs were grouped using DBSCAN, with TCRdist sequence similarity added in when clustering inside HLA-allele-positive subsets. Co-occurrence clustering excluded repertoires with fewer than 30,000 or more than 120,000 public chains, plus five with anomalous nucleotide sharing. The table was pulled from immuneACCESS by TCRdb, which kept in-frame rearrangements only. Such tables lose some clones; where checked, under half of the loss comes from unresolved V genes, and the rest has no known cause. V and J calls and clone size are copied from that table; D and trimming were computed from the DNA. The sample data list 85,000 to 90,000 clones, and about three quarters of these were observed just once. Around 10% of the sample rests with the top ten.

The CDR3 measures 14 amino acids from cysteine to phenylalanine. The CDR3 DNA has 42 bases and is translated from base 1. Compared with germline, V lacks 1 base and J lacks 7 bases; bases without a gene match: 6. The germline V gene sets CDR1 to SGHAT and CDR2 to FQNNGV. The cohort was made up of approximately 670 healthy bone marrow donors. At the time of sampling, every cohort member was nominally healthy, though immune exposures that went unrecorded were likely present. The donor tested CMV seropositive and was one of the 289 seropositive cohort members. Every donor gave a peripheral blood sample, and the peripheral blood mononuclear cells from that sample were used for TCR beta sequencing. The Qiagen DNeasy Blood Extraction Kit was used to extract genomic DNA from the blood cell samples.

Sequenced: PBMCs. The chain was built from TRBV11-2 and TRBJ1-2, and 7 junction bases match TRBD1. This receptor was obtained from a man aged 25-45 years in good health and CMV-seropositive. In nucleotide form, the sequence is TGTGCCAGCAGCTTAGTGGTACAGGGGATTGGCTACACCTTC. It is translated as CASSLVVQGIGYTF.